These 8 T cell receptor beta chains were all obtained from the same sample, sequenced in a study of graft-versus-host responses after intestinal transplantation. Assay: immunoSEQ multiplex PCR; the TCRdb copy retains only in-frame clones and omits some. The sample lists 90,000 to 120,000 clones, approximately 84% seen once, with roughly 1% in the top ten. What these receptors recognize is not known. The sample was unstimulated CD4+ T cells sorted from spleen or lymph node cells, taken before intestinal transplant. All receptors come from a human donor who received an intestinal transplant.

This rearrangement joins TRBV5-1 to TRBJ2-7; 8 bases align to TRBD2. V dropped 4 bases and J dropped 0; count of bases not matched to a gene: 6. The CDR3 is 15 residues long. CDR1 and CDR2 (germline): SGHRS, YFSETQ. CDR3 sequence reads: CASSPTSGASYEQYF. In DNA form, the CDR3 reads TGCGCCAGCAGCCCAACTAGCGGAGCCTCCTACGAGCAGTACTTC.

Only one count was recorded for this clone. This chain connects TRBV14 to TRBJ2-1; 10 nucleotides line up with TRBD2. CDR3 size: 18 residues. The V and J ends lost 4 bases and 0 bases, in that order; junction bases with no gene match: 9. The V gene's germline CDR1 is SGHDN and CDR2 FVKESK. Written as DNA, the CDR3 is TGTGCCAGCAGCCGGGGACTAGCGTGGCGGGGCTCCTACAATGAGCAGTTCTTC. Protein: CASSRGLAWRGSYNEQFF.

This clone was observed once. This sequence joins TRBV11-2 and TRBJ2-7; D gene uncertain. The CDR3 contains 12 residues. CDR1 and CDR2 (germline): SGHAT, FQNNGV. V shed 3 bases and J shed 4 bases, with 7 bases lying between them. Written as DNA, the CDR3 is TGTGCCAGCAGCTTGTCCCAATACGAGCAGTACTTC. Encoded protein: CASSLSQYEQYF.

The chain carries TRBV30 and TRBJ2-7, with a tentative D call TRBD2 (5 bases). In germline, CDR1 is GTSNPN, CDR2 SVGIG (reference sequence). V was clipped by 1 base and J by 1 base, with 11 bases between them. This CDR3 is built from 14 residues. CDR3 in DNA: TGTGCCTGGAGTGCGGGGTCAGCGTCCTACGAGCAGTACTTC. Translating gives CAWSAGSASYEQYF.

This sequence joins TRBV4-1 and TRBJ1-2; TRBD1 matches 8 bases. Per germline, CDR1 MGHRA and CDR2 YSYEKL. The CDR3 loop spans 15 amino acids. Trimming at V came to 0 bases and at J to 4 bases, leaving 4 bases not matched to a gene. CDR3 nucleotides: TGCGCCAGCAGCCAAGATCGGGACAGGTCCTATGGCTACACCTTC. Translation: CASSQDRDRSYGYTF.

Comment on this clone: Germline and junction disagree at one end, which may indicate a read error. V gene TRBV6-1 combines with J gene TRBJ2-2, with TRBD1 as a possible D gene (5 bases). Germline loops: CDR1 MNHNS, CDR2 SASEGT. This CDR3 has 12 residues. The CDR3 sequence: CAGRENTGELFF. CDR3 nucleotides: TGTGCCGGCAGGGAGAACACCGGGGAGCTGTTTTTT.

The gene calls are TRBV5-1 and TRBJ2-2, with TRBD2 identical over 9 bases. The CDR3 loop spans 17 amino acids. Losses at the gene ends were 5 bases for V and 7 bases for J; bases not matched to a gene: 15. The germline V gene has CDR1 SGHRS and CDR2 YFSETQ. The DNA of the CDR3 is TGCGCCAGCAGGCCTCTAGCGGGGCTTTCATCGTACGGGGAGCTGTTTTTT. Its translation: CASRPLAGLSSYGELFF.

V is TRBV14 and J is TRBJ2-3; 9 bases agree with TRBD1. CDR3 length: 16 amino acids. The V gene end was trimmed by 4 bases and the J gene end by 6 bases; junction bases not matched to a gene: 11. The germline CDR1 and CDR2 sequences are SGHDN and FVKESK. This CDR3 is CASSPTLGQGTDTQYF. The CDR3 DNA reads TGTGCCAGCAGCCCCACGCTTGGACAGGGGACCGATACGCAGTATTTT.